This T cell receptor (beta chain) was captured by sequencing in a study of T cells in Graves' hyperthyroidism and ophthalmopathy (dated by TCRdb to about 2019). About the study as a whole: Peripheral blood samples were taken at initial diagnosis, before any treatment was given. To identify TCR V-J signatures that set the groups apart, the researchers used a discovery cohort of 100 patients, made up of around 42 with Graves' ophthalmopathy and some 55 with stable Graves' hyperthyroidism. An independent validation cohort of about 20 hyperthyroidism patients and approximately 15 patients who later progressed to ophthalmopathy tested prospective prediction of ophthalmopathy. For training and testing, the approximately 97 patients in the discovery cohort were randomly divided in a 7:3 ratio. Thyroid tissue and blood T-cell repertoires from six Graves' hyperthyroidism patients were also compared in the study. Following sampling, methimazole starting at 30 mg daily was given to hyperthyroidism patients, and high-dose intravenous methylprednisolone was given to ophthalmopathy patients. The paper reports TCR Vbeta CDR3 sequencing of some 140 peripheral blood samples: approximately 43 ophthalmopathy, some 80 hyperthyroidism and approximately 17 progressor patients. The paper's findings and limits, for the study overall: Most expanded thyroid clonotypes (frequency above 0.001) were also detected in blood, suggesting blood repertoires may reflect thyroid immune responses. During validation, the model predicted progression to ophthalmopathy a median of roughly 7.1 months ahead of onset, with almost 71% sensitivity and almost 75% specificity. No statistical method was used to set the sample size in advance, and investigators knew the group allocation. In cross-validation, a model built on a 13 V-J signature told ophthalmopathy apart from stable hyperthyroidism with 85% to 90% sensitivity and approximately 81% specificity, and in testing the same model reached 80%/75%.

The TCR beta CDR3 regions were amplified from the RNA transcripts. A first-round RT-PCR of the TCR CDR3 used the HTBI primer set with the Qiagen OneStep RT-PCR kit. Libraries were constructed in a second round of multiplex PCR, after which size selection and purification were performed. Sequencing of the libraries was done on an Illumina HiSeq2000 using paired-end 100 bp reads. As for the original processing: SOAPnuke was used to process the raw data, removing reads that contained adapters or uncalled bases, had a mean Phred below 15, or lacked an exact match to the constant primer or identifier. High-quality paired reads were merged using COPE v1.2.5, and each unique nucleotide sequence was defined as a clonotype. MiTCR v1.1 was used to align the clonotypes against IMGT TRBV, TRBD and TRBJ reference segments. The analysis was restricted to V-J combinations with a frequency above 0.0001, which together covered 99% to 99.2% of the repertoires. The TCS score was defined as F50 (clonal expansion) divided by E x V (chaos), with BLOSUM62-based TCRdist calculated between CDR3 peptides within each V-J. Welch's t-statistics and random forest reduced 500 to 650 V-J features to roughly 13, which were used in a naive Bayes classifier (R e1071). TCRdb's own reprocessing of the public reads used fastp at Q25 and MiXCR and kept productive beta chains. Identical CDR3 protein sequences are pooled into one entry, listed with their most common genes and DNA. What appears here as the V and J calls and clone size reflects TCRdb's work, not the paper's. The sample table contains 250,000 to 300,000 distinct CDR3 sequences; only one count was recorded for roughly 15% of them. The biggest ten clones account for approximately 7.9% of the sample.

Graves' hyperthyroidism was defined as stable when no progression to ophthalmopathy occurred over 18 months of follow-up. Hyperthyroidism patients were newly diagnosed, with disease duration under 2 months, and aged 18 to 65 years. Patients with uncontrolled infections, other autoimmune diseases, pregnancy or lactation were excluded. Diagnoses were based on clinical symptoms, serum thyroxine and TRAb, thyroid ultrasound and orbital computed tomography. PBMCs were separated from over 9 ml of fresh peripheral blood using Ficoll-Paque density gradient centrifugation. Total RNA was extracted using Trizol reagent, and RNA quality was assessed on an Agilent 2100 Bioanalyzer. Measured from the cysteine to the phenylalanine, the CDR3 is 13 residues long. Here the CDR3 DNA is all that survives: 39 bases in frame from base 1. CDR1 and CDR2, per the germline V gene (reference sequence), are SEHNR and FQNEAQ. Trimming costs V 5 bases and J 5 bases, and their ends lie 11 bases apart.

This clonotype was seen at least ten times. What this receptor recognizes is not known. No base qualities exist here, and no much larger clone lies one base off it. The sequenced material came from blood. Recombination linked TRBV7-9 to TRBJ2-3; TRBD2 is perhaps the D gene, given 5 matching bases. The sequence was collected from a woman aged 40 to 50 with Graves' hyperthyroidism. The CDR3 region has the sequence CASSPRSGDTQYF. The DNA is as follows: TGTGCCAGCAGCCCACGCAGCGGAGATACGCAGTATTTT.